The T cell receptor (beta chain) under discussion was sequenced for a study of identical twins. This clonotype has more than one count but fewer than ten. Its specificity is unknown. TCRdb passed the 5' RACE reads through MiXCR, listing each CDR3 protein once. This sample yields hundreds of thousands of distinct CDR3 sequences, of which about 20% are seen a single time; 13% belongs to the top ten. V gave up 1 base and J gave up 4 bases; unmatched junction bases: 4. Germline loops: CDR1 SGHTA, CDR2 FQGNSA. The CDR3 has 16 residues. Study-wide results and caveats: There is a chance that invariant MAIT and iNKT cells partially muddied zero-insertion analyses. For monozygotic twins, models underestimated out-of-frame TCR alpha sharing.

These data were likewise used in another study, on T cells expressing NK-cell markers.

This clonotype was sampled from a woman between 18 and 29 years old in good health. The genes are TRBV7-2 and TRBJ2-5; 12 bases agree with TRBD1. The material sequenced was PBMCs. CDR3 nucleotides: TGTGCCAGCAGCTTAGTAGGGACAGGGGGCGTAGAGACCCAGTACTTC. This gives the protein CASSLVGTGGVETQYF.